This TCR beta chain originates from a study of T cell responses to AZD1222 COVID-19 vaccine. Notes on this clone: Antigen specificity is unknown.

Study-wide points: Following two doses of AZD1222, Spike-specific TCR breadth and depth rose. Regions 160-218 and 743-854 held dominance among vaccine-associated CD4 TCRs, which spanned spike.

Libraries were prepared by immunoSEQ multiplex PCR; TCRdb keeps only in-frame clonotypes and omits some of them. This table has around 260,000 clones, approximately 93% appearing once. The material sequenced was peripheral blood, taken on day 0 of AZD1222 vaccination. The sequence was obtained from an adult in good health.

The CDR3 sequence is CASSRLRAGELFF. In DNA, the CDR3 is TGCGCCAGCAGCCGTCTGCGGGCCGGGGAGCTGTTTTTT. The chain employs TRBV4-3 and TRBJ2-2, with a possible D match to TRBD2 (5 bases). The V end was cut by 4 bases, the J end by 6 bases, with 9 bases between. The CDR3 extends over 13 amino acids. CDR1 and CDR2 from the germline V gene are LGHNA and YSLEER.